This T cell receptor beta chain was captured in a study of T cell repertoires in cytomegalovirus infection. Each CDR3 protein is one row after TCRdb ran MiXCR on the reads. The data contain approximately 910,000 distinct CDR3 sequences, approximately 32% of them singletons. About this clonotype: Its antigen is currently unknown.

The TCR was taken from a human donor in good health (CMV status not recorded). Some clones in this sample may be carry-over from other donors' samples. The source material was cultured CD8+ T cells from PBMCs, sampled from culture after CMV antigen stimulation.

The CDR3 bases are TGTGCCAGCAGCGCCTCCTCGACTAGCGCGAACACCGGGGAGCTGTTTTTT. Its translation is CASSASSTSANTGELFF. This chain connects TRBV9 to TRBJ2-2, with 8 bases that match TRBD2. The CDR3 contains 17 residues. Unmatched junction bases numbered 7, after V lost 3 bases and J lost 0 bases. From germline, CDR1 is SGDLS and CDR2 YYNGEE.